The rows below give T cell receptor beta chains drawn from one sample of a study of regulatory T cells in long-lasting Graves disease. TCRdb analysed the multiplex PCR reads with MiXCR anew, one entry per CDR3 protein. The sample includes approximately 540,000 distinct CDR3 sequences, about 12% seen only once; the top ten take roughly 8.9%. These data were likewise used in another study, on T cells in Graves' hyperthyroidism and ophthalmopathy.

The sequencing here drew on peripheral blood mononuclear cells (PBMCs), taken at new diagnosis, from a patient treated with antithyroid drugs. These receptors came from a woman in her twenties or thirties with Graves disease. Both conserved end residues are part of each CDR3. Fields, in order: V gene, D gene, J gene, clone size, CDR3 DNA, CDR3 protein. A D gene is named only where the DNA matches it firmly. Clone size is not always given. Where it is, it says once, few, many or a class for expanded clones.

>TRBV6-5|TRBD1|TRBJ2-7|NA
TGTGCCAGCAGTTTCACCCTACAGGGGGCGCGGTACGAGCAGTACTTC
CASSFTLQGARYEQYF
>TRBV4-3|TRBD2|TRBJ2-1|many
TGCGCCAGCAGCCAAGGTATTCGATGGCGGGAGGAACCCTCCGATGAGCAGTTCTTC
CASSQGIRWREEPSDEQFF
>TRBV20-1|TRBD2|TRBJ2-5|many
TGCAGTGCTAGTGGGGGGAGGGCCGTCCGGGAGACCCAGTACTTC
CSASGGRAVRETQYF
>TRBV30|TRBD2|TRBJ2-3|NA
TGTGCCTGGAGGTGGGGGGGTCGGACAGATACGCAGTATTTT
CAWRWGGRTDTQYF
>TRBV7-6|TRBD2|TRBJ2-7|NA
TGTGCCAGCAGCTTACTAGCGGGTATTAACGAGCAGTACTTC
CASSLLAGINEQYF
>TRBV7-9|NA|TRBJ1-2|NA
TGTGCCAGCAGCTTGGGGGAGGGGACGGATGGCTACACCTTC
CASSLGEGTDGYTF
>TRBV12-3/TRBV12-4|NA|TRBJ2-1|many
TGTGCCAGCAGTTTTACTGTGTCCTACAATGAGCAGTTCTTC
CASSFTVSYNEQFF
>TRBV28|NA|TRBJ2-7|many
TGTGCCAGCAGTTTCCTGATGGTGTCGGGGGCGTTGAGCTCCTACGAGCAGTACTTC
CASSFLMVSGALSSYEQYF
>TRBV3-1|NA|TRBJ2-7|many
TGTGCCAGCAGCCAAACTACCAGCGGCGGGAAGAGCTTC
CASSQTTSGGKSF
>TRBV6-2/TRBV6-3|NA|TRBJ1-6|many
TGTGCCAGCAAGGTGACAGTCCGCGACTCACCCCTCCACTTT
CASKVTVRDSPLHF
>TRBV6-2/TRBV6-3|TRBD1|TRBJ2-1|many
TGTGCCAGCAGTACCGGGACAGGGGATTACAATGAGCAGTTCTTC
CASSTGTGDYNEQFF
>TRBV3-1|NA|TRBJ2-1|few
TGTGCCAGCAGCCAGACGGTCCGGGCCGCCAATGAGCAGTTCTTC
CASSQTVRAANEQFF
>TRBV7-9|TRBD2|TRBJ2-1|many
TGTGCCAGCAGCCCCATTAGCGGGAGATTCTACAATGAGCAGTTCTTC
CASSPISGRFYNEQFF
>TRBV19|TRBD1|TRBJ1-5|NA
TGTGCCAGTAGAAGGGGACAGGGGAAGGGACAGCCCCAGCATTTT
CASRRGQGKGQPQHF
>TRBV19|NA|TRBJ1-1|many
TGTGCCAGCAGCGTCCGGGGCACTGAAGCTTTCTTT
CASSVRGTEAFF
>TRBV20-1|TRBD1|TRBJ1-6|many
TGCAGTGCTAGAACGACAGGGAGGGATTCACCCCTCCACTTT
CSARTTGRDSPLHF
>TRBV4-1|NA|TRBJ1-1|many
TGCGCCAGCAGCCAAGATTTGGTAGGGAAAGCTTTCTTT
CASSQDLVGKAFF
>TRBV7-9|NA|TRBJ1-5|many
TGTGCCAGCAGTCCCGGACAATATAGCAATCAGCCCCAGCATTTT
CASSPGQYSNQPQHF
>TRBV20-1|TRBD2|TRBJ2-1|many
TGCAGTGCGGAATCCGGGACTAGCGCCAGATACTCCTACAATGAGCAGTTCTTC
CSAESGTSARYSYNEQFF
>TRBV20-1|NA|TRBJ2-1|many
TGCAGTGCTAGACGGGACCTCCAGAGCTCCTACAATGAGCAGTTCTTC
CSARRDLQSSYNEQFF
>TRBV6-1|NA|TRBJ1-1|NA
TGTGCCAGCAGTAGCCCCGGTGGGCCCGGCACTGAAGCTTTCTTT
CASSSPGGPGTEAFF
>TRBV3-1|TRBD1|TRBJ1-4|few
TGTGCCAGCAGCCAAGGACAGGGAACTAATGAAAAACTGTTTTTT
CASSQGQGTNEKLFF
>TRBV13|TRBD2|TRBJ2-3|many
TGTGCCAGCAGCCCCTCGGGACTAACAGATACGCAGTATTTT
CASSPSGLTDTQYF